A single sample gave rise to the 18 T cell receptor beta chains below, sequenced in a study of somatic mutations in cytotoxic T cells in rheumatoid arthritis. Profiling relied on immunoSEQ multiplex PCR, and the TCRdb table lists in-frame clones only, not all of them. The table shows several thousand clones, with over 70% occurring only once. The sample taken for sequencing was CD8+ T cells sorted from blood. These receptors all come from a woman aged 45 to 65 in good health.

The chain has TRBV29-1 and TRBJ2-1, with D maybe TRBD2 (5 bases). This CDR3 contains 16 residues. The germline CDR1 and CDR2 sequences are SQVTM and ANQGSEA. Trimming left V 7 bases short and J 6 bases short, with 25 bases between. CDR3 DNA: TGCAGCGCCCCCCCCCGGCCAGACGGGGATGCCAATGAGCAGTTCTTC. Protein sequence: CSAPPRPDGDANEQFF.

This clone was found once. The chain employs TRBV7-3 and TRBJ2-2, with D possibly being TRBD1 (6 bases). The CDR3 loop spans 16 amino acids. V lost 1 base and J 3 bases, leaving 12 bases between the germline ends. Germline loops: CDR1 SGHTA, CDR2 FQGTGA. The CDR3 reads CASSLIVTGDTGELFF. The DNA for the CDR3 is TGTGCCAGCAGCTTAATCGTGACAGGAGACACCGGGGAGCTGTTTTTT. The whole variable domain, remainder taken from reference TRBV7-3 and TRBJ2-2, is GAGVSQTPSNKVTEKGKYVELRCDPISGHTALYWYRQSLGQGPEFLIYFQGTGAADDSGLPNDRFFAVRPEGSVSTLKIQRTERGDSAVYLCASSLIVTGDTGELFFGEGSRLTVL.

The chain has TRBV7-9 and TRBJ1-2; D possibly corresponds to TRBD1 (5 bases). The V end was cut by 1 base, the J end by 2 bases, with 14 bases between. Germline V lookup: CDR1 SEHNR, CDR2 FQNEAQ (reference sequence). There are 16 residues in the CDR3. The CDR3 coding sequence is TGTGCCAGCAGCTTAGGAGACGGGACTGCCAACTATGGCTACACCTTC. Amino acids: CASSLGDGTANYGYTF.

This chain uses TRBV7-9 with TRBJ1-2, with D tentatively TRBD1 (6 bases). This CDR3 spans 16 amino acids. Trimming stripped 4 bases from V and 5 bases from J, with 20 bases between. The germline V gene has CDR1 SEHNR and CDR2 FQNEAQ (reference sequence). The CDR3 DNA is TGTGCCAGCAGCTCTACGGTATCAGGGGTTGGATATGGCTACACCTTC. Translation gives CASSSTVSGVGYGYTF.

This clone is categorized as medium-sized. In the same sample, other DNA sequences code for this CDR3. The V gene is TRBV7-9, the J gene TRBJ1-2; D may be TRBD1 (6 bases). Trimming shortened V by 4 bases and J by 4 bases, and 10 bases separated the two germline ends. There are 13 residues in the CDR3. Germline V gene lookup returns CDR1 SEHNR and CDR2 FQNEAQ (reference sequence). CDR3 region: CASSSGQVYGYTF. The DNA for the CDR3 is TGTGCCAGCAGCTCGGGACAAGTCTATGGCTACACCTTC.

The rearrangement joins TRBV9 to TRBJ2-6, with 9 bases that match TRBD1. Germline assignment: CDR1 SGDLS and CDR2 YYNGEE. The CDR3 contains 19 residues. Trimming cost V 8 bases and J 0 bases; bases outside gene matches: 15. CDR3 nucleotide sequence: TGTGCCAGAAAACCGGGACAGGGAAAATCTCTCTCTGGGGCCAACGTCCTGACTTTC. Protein product: CARKPGQGKSLSGANVLTF.

This clone showed up just once. The chain has TRBV4-1 and TRBJ1-5; 8 positions agree with TRBD1. The J segment lost 5 bases and the V segment lost 4 bases, leaving 13 bases of the junction unmatched. Germline assignment: CDR1 MGHRA and CDR2 YSYEKL. This CDR3 region has 17 residues. CDR3 sequence (DNA): TGCGCCAGCAGCCGTCGGACAGGGACTTTTGAGGATCAGCCCCAGCATTTT. It translates to CASSRRTGTFEDQPQHF.

The chain recombines TRBV6-1 with TRBJ2-5, with D possibly being TRBD1 (6 bases). Germline CDR1 reads MNHNS; CDR2 reads SASEGT. The CDR3 is 15 residues long. V gave up 4 bases and J gave up 3 bases, with 15 bases separating them. CDR3: CASSGDRDTEETQYF. CDR3 bases: TGTGCCAGCAGTGGGGACCGGGACACAGAAGAGACCCAGTACTTC.

The chain joins TRBV27 to TRBJ2-2, with 10 bases aligning to TRBD2. The V gene's germline CDR1 is MNHEY and CDR2 SMNVEV (reference sequence). The V and J ends lost 2 bases and 1 base, in that order; junction bases with no gene match: 1. The CDR3 loop spans 16 amino acids. The CDR3 region has the DNA TGTGCCAGCAGTTTACTAGCGGGGGTGAACACCGGGGAGCTGTTTTTT. It codes for CASSLLAGVNTGELFF.

This clone was seen a single time. The V and J genes are TRBV11-2 and TRBJ1-2; 7 bases match TRBD1. V lost 0 bases to trimming and J lost 4 bases; unmatched junction nucleotides: 5. The CDR3 covers 15 residues. Per germline, CDR1 SGHAT and CDR2 FQNNGV. CDR3 protein: CASSLDPGQAYGYTF. CDR3 in DNA: TGTGCCAGCAGCTTAGATCCCGGACAGGCCTATGGCTACACCTTC.

V gene TRBV29-1 combines with J gene TRBJ2-7; the D gene is possibly TRBD2 (5 bases). The germline V gene encodes CDR1 SQVTM and CDR2 ANQGSEA. Trimming removed 6 bases at V and 2 bases at J, with 14 bases between. This CDR3 has 13 amino acids. CDR3 loop: CSVVREQPYEQYF. CDR3 coding DNA: TGCAGCGTCGTACGGGAACAGCCCTACGAGCAGTACTTC.

The J gene is TRBJ2-5, the V gene TRBV11-2; TRBD2 matches 12 bases. This CDR3 comprises 15 residues. The germline gives CDR1 SGHAT, CDR2 FQNNGV. V lost 1 base, J lost 5 bases, and 2 bases stayed unmatched. CDR3 sequence reads: CASSLAGTSGETQYF. Here the CDR3 DNA reads TGTGCCAGCAGCTTAGCGGGGACTAGCGGGGAGACCCAGTACTTC.

The genes are TRBV13 and TRBJ1-1; D unresolved. There are 13 residues in the CDR3. The germline V and J ends were trimmed by 1 base and 6 bases, with 9 bases remaining between them. The germline V gene encodes CDR1 PRHDT and CDR2 FYEKMQ (reference sequence). CDR3 residues: CASSLDRDPEAFF. In DNA, the CDR3 is TGTGCCAGCAGCTTAGACCGAGATCCTGAAGCTTTCTTT.

The chain links TRBV27 to TRBJ2-7, with a weak D call TRBD2 (6 bases). The germline V and J ends were trimmed by 2 bases and 4 bases, with 12 bases remaining between them. Germline V gives CDR1 MNHEY, CDR2 SMNVEV (reference sequence). The CDR3 covers 14 residues. The CDR3: CASSLMGGTYEQYF. The CDR3 DNA reads as TGTGCCAGCAGTTTAATGGGAGGCACTTACGAGCAGTACTTC.

The chain has TRBV25-1 and TRBJ2-3; D is perhaps TRBD2 (7 bases). This CDR3 is 13 amino acids long. Trimming took 8 bases from V and 2 from J, leaving 11 bases between them. The germline CDR1 and CDR2 sequences are MGHDK and SYGVNS. CDR3 residues: CASGGAYTDTQYF. Here the CDR3 DNA reads TGTGCCAGCGGGGGGGCATACACAGATACGCAGTATTTT.

The chain couples TRBV5-5 to TRBJ1-2, with 11 positions matching TRBD1. The CDR3 spans 16 residues. The ends lost 4 bases at V and 6 bases at J; junction bases unmatched: 11. Germline CDR1 reads SGHKS; CDR2 reads YYEKEE (reference sequence). The CDR3 is CASSHPGQGVFHGYTF. CDR3 nucleotide sequence: TGTGCCAGCAGCCACCCGGGACAGGGGGTTTTTCATGGCTACACCTTC.

J is TRBJ2-5 and V is TRBV5-1; TRBD2 matches at 14 bases. The CDR3 loop spans 18 amino acids. The germline gives CDR1 SGHRS, CDR2 YFSETQ. The V segment lost 3 bases and the J segment 4 bases; nucleotides outside the gene matches: 11. CDR3 residues: CASSSGKRLAGGPETQYF. The DNA for the CDR3 is TGCGCCAGCAGCTCGGGCAAGCGACTAGCGGGGGGGCCAGAGACCCAGTACTTC.

The chain couples TRBV6-4 to TRBJ2-1; maybe TRBD1 (5 bases). V shed 3 bases and J shed 5 bases, with 8 bases lying between them. CDR1 is MRHNA and CDR2 is SNTAGT in the germline V gene. CDR3 length equals 13 residues. The CDR3 loop reads CASSERGNNEQFF. In DNA, the CDR3 is TGTGCCAGCAGTGAAAGGGGCAACAATGAGCAGTTCTTC.